These 19 T cell receptor beta chains were sequenced from one sample in a study of patients and donors after allogeneic stem cell transplantation. TCRdb reprocessed the RT-PCR reads with MiXCR, giving one entry per CDR3 protein. The sample has approximately 170,000 distinct CDR3 sequences; about 30% are singletons. What was sequenced was blood, either unsorted or a sorted T cell fraction (not recorded which). These TCRs come from a human donor who was either an allogeneic HSCT recipient or a stem cell or donor lymphocyte infusion donor (not recorded which). It is not recorded whose cells these are; they may come from a transplant donor.

The chain joins TRBV9 to TRBJ1-4; the D is unclear. The ends were cut back, 4 bases at V and 10 bases at J, with 11 bases in the middle. CDR3 length: 12 amino acids. CDR1 and CDR2 (germline): SGDLS, YYNGEE. CDR3 coding DNA: TGTGCCAGCAGCCCGGACTGGGGAAAACTGTTTTTT. Translation: CASSPDWGKLFF.

This clonotype was detected only a few times. The chain has TRBV24-1 and TRBJ2-1, with 7 positions matching TRBD1. Trimming removed 4 bases from V and 2 bases from J; junction bases left unmatched: 4. CDR1 and CDR2 from the germline V gene are KGHDR and SFDVKD. This CDR3 spans 15 amino acids. The CDR3 DNA reads TGTGCCACCAGTGACGGACAGGTGCCCTACAATGAGCAGTTCTTC. This encodes CATSDGQVPYNEQFF.

This clonotype was detected only a few times. Here the CDR3 reads CASSLGAETEAFF. The CDR3 DNA reads as TGTGCCAGCAGTCTAGGAGCGGAAACTGAAGCTTTCTTT. The chain combines TRBV27 with TRBJ1-1; D is undetermined. This CDR3 comprises 13 residues. Germline CDR1 is MNHEY and CDR2 is SMNVEV (reference sequence). Trimming cost V 5 bases and J 5 bases, with 12 bases left between them.

Only a few counts were recorded for this clonotype. The chain joins TRBV19 to TRBJ1-2; TRBD1 matches 9 bases. With V trimmed by 9 bases and J by 6 bases, 5 bases remained unmatched. Germline loops: CDR1 LNHDA, CDR2 SQIVND (reference sequence). The length of the CDR3 is 12 residues. CDR3 DNA sequence: TGTGCCAGCTTACAGGGGGCAGATGGCTACACCTTC. Its protein product is CASLQGADGYTF.

This clonotype was observed a few times. The V call is TRBV6-5, the J call TRBJ2-3; D gene unclear. The V gene's germline CDR1 is MNHEY and CDR2 SVGAGI. CDR3 length: 13 residues. Trimming took 5 bases from V and 2 from J, leaving 8 bases between them. The CDR3 loop is CASSLSFTDTQYF. The DNA of the CDR3 is TGTGCCAGCAGTCTCAGCTTCACAGATACGCAGTATTTT.

The chain uses TRBV27 and TRBJ2-5, with D unresolved. The CDR3 has 13 amino acids. Germline loops: CDR1 MNHEY, CDR2 SMNVEV (reference sequence). The V end was cut by 5 bases, the J end by 7 bases, with 14 bases between. CDR3 sequence (DNA): TGTGCCAGCAGTACAATGCTTTACGGGACCCAGTACTTC. Its protein is CASSTMLYGTQYF.

The J gene is TRBJ2-3, the V gene TRBV25-1; tentatively, D is TRBD2 (5 bases). This CDR3 has 19 residues. The V end lost 2 bases, the J end lost 3 bases, and 24 bases lay between the germline ends. Germline V gene lookup returns CDR1 MGHDK and CDR2 SYGVNS. DNA of the CDR3: TGTGCCAGCAGTGAACCCCCAGCAGGTTGGGGAAGAGGGACAGATACGCAGTATTTT. Amino acid sequence: CASSEPPAGWGRGTDTQYF. The full variable domain, its missing parts supplied by reference TRBV25-1 and TRBJ2-3, is EADIYQTPRYLVIGTGKKITLECSQTMGHDKMYWYQQDPGMELHLIHYSYGVNSTEKGDLSSESTVSRIRTEHFPLTLESARPSHTSQYLCASSEPPAGWGRGTDTQYFGPGTRLTVL.

The sample holds a few counts of this clonotype. The chain carries TRBV7-9 and TRBJ1-6; no reliable D call. CDR1 is SEHNR and CDR2 is FQNEAQ in the germline V gene (reference sequence). Trimming removed 0 bases from V and 8 bases from J, with 8 bases in between. CDR3 length: 14 amino acids. CDR3 sequence: CASSLASGYSPLHF. Written as DNA, the CDR3 is TGTGCCAGCAGCTTAGCGAGCGGGTATTCACCCCTCCACTTT.

In DNA, the CDR3 is TGTGCCAGCACCGCGGACAGCTACGAGCAGTACTTC. Translating it yields CASTADSYEQYF. The J gene is TRBJ2-7, the V gene TRBV27; D might be TRBD1 (6 bases). This CDR3 has 12 amino acids. V was trimmed by 7 bases and J by 3 bases, leaving 10 bases between them. Germline V gene data show CDR1 as MNHEY and CDR2 as SMNVEV (reference sequence).

This clonotype was detected only a few times. DNA for the CDR3: TGCGCCAGCAGCCAAGGGACCGGGACTAGCGGGATCTACGAGCAGTACTTC. It codes for CASSQGTGTSGIYEQYF. This sequence joins TRBV4-3 and TRBJ2-7; 13 bases map to TRBD2. Germline-derived CDR1 and CDR2 are LGHNA and YSLEER. The CDR3 runs 17 residues. V was pared by 1 base and J by 3 bases, with 6 bases of the junction left unmatched.

This clonotype was seen a few times. The V call is TRBV7-9, the J call TRBJ2-1; 8 bases match TRBD2. J lost 3 bases, V lost 0 bases, and 4 bases had no gene match. CDR1 and CDR2 from the germline V gene are SEHNR and FQNEAQ (reference sequence). The CDR3 has 16 amino acids. CDR3 nucleotides: TGTGCCAGCAGCTTAGCGCGAAGCGGGAGCTACAATGAGCAGTTCTTC. It yields the protein CASSLARSGSYNEQFF.

The V and J genes are TRBV5-5 and TRBJ2-2, with TRBD1 matching over 7 bases. V shed 4 bases, J shed 1 base, and the junction held 4 bases outside the gene matches. CDR3 length: 15 residues. Per the germline V gene, CDR1 is SGHKS and CDR2 is YYEKEE (reference sequence). The CDR3 loop reads CASSRRDRNTGELFF. The DNA for the CDR3 is TGTGCCAGCAGCCGCCGGGACAGGAACACCGGGGAGCTGTTTTTT. Using reference TRBV5-5 and TRBJ2-2 for the parts outside the CDR3, the full variable domain is DAGVTQSPTHLIKTRGQQVTLRCSPISGHKSVSWYQQVLGQGPQFIFQYYEKEERGRGNFPDRFSARQFPNYSSELNVNALLLGDSALYLCASSRRDRNTGELFFGEGSRLTVL.

The CDR3 nucleotides are TGTGCCAGCAGTGAAGCGCTTCCGGGGACAGCTTACGAGCAGTACTTC. Its translation is CASSEALPGTAYEQYF. This chain connects TRBV6-1 to TRBJ2-7; 7 bases map to TRBD1. V lost 0 bases and J lost 4; bases outside the gene matches: 9. Germline V CDR1 and CDR2: MNHNS, SASEGT. The CDR3 length is 16 residues.

This clonotype was counted between two and nine times. The chain employs TRBV4-1 and TRBJ2-1, with D maybe TRBD2 (5 bases). The V gene lost 3 bases and the J gene lost 3 bases, with 9 bases spanning the gap. Germline V gives CDR1 MGHRA, CDR2 YSYEKL. This CDR3 has 14 amino acids. CDR3 residues: CASSQVAIYNEQFF. The CDR3 DNA reads TGCGCCAGCAGCCAGGTAGCGATCTACAATGAGCAGTTCTTC.

This clonotype showed up just a few times. The chain carries TRBV15 and TRBJ1-6; no clear D gene. Deletions cut 11 bases from V and 10 bases from J, with 9 bases between. The germline V gene has CDR1 LNHNV and CDR2 YYDKDF (reference sequence). The CDR3 runs to 10 residues. The CDR3 region has the DNA TGTGCCCCCTCGGGCTCACCCCTCCACTTT. It translates to CAPSGSPLHF. Full variable domain (outside the CDR3, taken from reference TRBV15 and TRBJ1-6): DAMVIQNPRYQVTQFGKPVTLSCSQTLNHNVMYWYQQKSSQAPKLLFHYYDKDFNNEADTPDNFQSRRPNTSFCFLDIRSPGLGDTAMYLCAPSGSPLHFGNGTRLTVT.

The V gene is TRBV9, the J gene TRBJ2-1; D gene ambiguous. The CDR3 has 15 residues. CDR1 is SGDLS and CDR2 is YYNGEE in the germline V gene. V lost 0 bases, J lost 2 bases, and 9 bases lay in between. This CDR3 is CASSVGTSAYNEQFF. CDR3 in DNA: TGTGCCAGCAGCGTAGGAACTTCCGCCTACAATGAGCAGTTCTTC.

The V call is TRBV11-2, the J call TRBJ2-1; tentatively, D is TRBD1 or TRBD2 (5 bases each). V lost 8 bases, J lost 0 bases, and 14 bases lay in between. Per germline, CDR1 SGHAT and CDR2 FQNNGV. The CDR3 loop spans 15 amino acids. CDR3 in amino acids: CASGRGVYSYNEQFF. The CDR3 region has the DNA TGTGCCAGCGGCCGAGGGGTATACTCCTACAATGAGCAGTTCTTC.

This clonotype came up many times. The V and J genes are TRBV5-4 and TRBJ1-6; a possible D gene is TRBD1 (6 bases). There are 14 residues in the CDR3. V lost 0 bases and J lost 5, with 6 bases in between. The germline gives CDR1 SGHNT, CDR2 YYREEE (reference sequence). The CDR3 sequence: CASSLDRDNSPLHF. The CDR3 coding sequence is TGTGCCAGCAGCTTGGACAGGGATAATTCACCCCTCCACTTT.

This chain uses TRBV4-3 with TRBJ1-6; TRBD1 might be the D (5 bases). The germline CDR1 and CDR2 sequences are LGHNA and YSLEER. V gave up 4 bases and J gave up 7 bases, with 11 bases separating them. This CDR3 is built from 14 residues. CDR3 DNA sequence: TGCGCCAGCAGCCCGGGGACGGCCAATTCACCCCTCCACTTT. Its translation: CASSPGTANSPLHF.